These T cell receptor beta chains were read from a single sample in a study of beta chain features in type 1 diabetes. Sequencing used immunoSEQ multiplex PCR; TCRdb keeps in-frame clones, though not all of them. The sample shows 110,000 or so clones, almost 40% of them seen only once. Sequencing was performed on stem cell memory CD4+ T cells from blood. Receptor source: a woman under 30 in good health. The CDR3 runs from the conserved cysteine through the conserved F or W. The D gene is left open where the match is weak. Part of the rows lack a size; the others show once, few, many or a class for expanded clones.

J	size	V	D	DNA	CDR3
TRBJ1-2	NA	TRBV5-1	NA	TGCGCCAGCAGCCCCCACCGAGACAGAAGGGGCTACACCTTC	CASSPHRDRRGYTF
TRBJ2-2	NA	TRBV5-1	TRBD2	TGCGCCAGCACCCTCTCCGGGCGGGAGGGGCCCGGGGAGCTGTTTTTT	CASTLSGREGPGELFF
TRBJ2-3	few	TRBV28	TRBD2	TGTGCCAGCAGCCGGGACTATGTGTCGCAGTATTTT	CASSRDYVSQYF
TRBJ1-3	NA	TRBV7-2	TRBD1	TGTGCCAGCAGCTTTGACAGGGGCTCTGGAAACACCATATATTTT	CASSFDRGSGNTIYF
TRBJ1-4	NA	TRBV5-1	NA	TGCGCCAGCAGCTTGTCTTCAGGGAATGAAAAACTGTTTTTT	CASSLSSGNEKLFF
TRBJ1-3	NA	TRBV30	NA	TGTGCCTGGAGTTCACAGGGTTCGGGTACCATATATTTT	CAWSSQGSGTIYF
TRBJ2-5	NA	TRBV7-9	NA	TGTGCCAGCAGCTTCAAGGGGGGGGGCGAGACCCAGTACTTC	CASSFKGGGETQYF
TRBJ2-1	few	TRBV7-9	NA	TGTGCCAGCAGCTTATCACGATTCACGGACAATGAGCAGTTCTTC	CASSLSRFTDNEQFF
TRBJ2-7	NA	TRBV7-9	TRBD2	TGTGCCAGCAGCTTATCGCTAGCGGGAATCCACGAGCAGTACTTC	CASSLSLAGIHEQYF
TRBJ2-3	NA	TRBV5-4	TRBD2	TGTGCCAGCAGCTGGGGACTAGGGTCTAGCACAGATACGCAGTATTTT	CASSWGLGSSTDTQYF
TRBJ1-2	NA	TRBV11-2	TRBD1	TGTGCCAGCAGCTCCGACAGGGAAGGCCGGGGGAACTATGGCTACACCTTC	CASSSDREGRGNYGYTF
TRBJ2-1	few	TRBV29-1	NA	TGCAGCGTTGAAGATTTAAGGAACGGGAATGAGCAGTTCTTC	CSVEDLRNGNEQFF
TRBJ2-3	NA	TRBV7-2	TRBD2	TGTGCCAGCACCTCTCTAGCGGGAAGGGCAGATACGCAGTATTTT	CASTSLAGRADTQYF
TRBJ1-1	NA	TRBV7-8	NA	TGTGCCAGCAGCTTTTTTCCTAGCGGGGTGGGAAGGGGCACTGAAGCTTTCTTT	CASSFFPSGVGRGTEAFF
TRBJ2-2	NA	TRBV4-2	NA	TGTGCCAGCAGCCCGAAGGTAGGGGCTAACACCGGGGAGCTGTTTTTT	CASSPKVGANTGELFF
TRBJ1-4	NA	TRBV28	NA	TGTGCCAGCAGTTTACGGGGAGTAGCAACTAATGAAAAACTGTTTTTT	CASSLRGVATNEKLFF
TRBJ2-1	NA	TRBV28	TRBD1	TGTGCCAGCAGTCCTTGGGGACAGACCTCCTACAATGAGCAGTTCTTC	CASSPWGQTSYNEQFF
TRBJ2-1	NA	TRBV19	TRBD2	TGTGCCAGTAACGGGGTCGGCGGGAGAGTATACAATGAGCAGTTCTTC	CASNGVGGRVYNEQFF
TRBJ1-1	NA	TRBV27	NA	TGTGCCAGCAGTTTATGGCAGGGAACTGAAGCTTTCTTT	CASSLWQGTEAFF
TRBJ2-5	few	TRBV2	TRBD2	TGTGCCAGCGGGGCCCGGGGGGAGTTCGGGACCCAGTACTTC	CASGARGEFGTQYF
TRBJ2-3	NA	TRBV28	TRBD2	TGTGCCAGCAGTGTACCGGGACTAGCGGGAGCTGGAGATACGCAGTATTTT	CASSVPGLAGAGDTQYF
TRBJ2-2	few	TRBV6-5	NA	TGTGCCAGCAGTTACGTAGGGGCAGTATATTTCGGGGAGCTGTTTTTT	CASSYVGAVYFGELFF
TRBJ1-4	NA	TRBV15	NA	TGTGCCACCAGCACCAGCGGGGGGCGACTGTTTTTT	CATSTSGGRLFF
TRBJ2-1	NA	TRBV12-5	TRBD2	TGTGCTAGTGGTCCCGGACTAGCGGGCTACAATGAGCAGTTCTTC	CASGPGLAGYNEQFF
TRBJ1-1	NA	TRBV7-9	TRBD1	TGTGCCAGCAGCTCCCCGACAGGGTACCCAAGGACTGAAGCTTTCTTT	CASSSPTGYPRTEAFF
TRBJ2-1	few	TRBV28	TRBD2	TGTGCCAGCACCCCGTGGGGGGCGGGAGGAAGGTTCGGCAATGAGCAGTTCTTC	CASTPWGAGGRFGNEQFF
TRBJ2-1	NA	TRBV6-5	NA	TGTGCCACCCGACCGGGCGGGGGCCTCTACAATGAGCAGTTCTTC	CATRPGGGLYNEQFF
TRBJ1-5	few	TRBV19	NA	TGTGCCAGTAGTATCCGGGGTGGCAATCAGCCCCAGCATTTT	CASSIRGGNQPQHF
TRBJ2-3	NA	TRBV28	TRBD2	TGTGCCAGCAGTTTAACAACTAGCGTAGCAGATACGCAGTATTTT	CASSLTTSVADTQYF
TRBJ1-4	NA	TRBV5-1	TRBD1	TGCGCCAGCAGCTGGGACAGGGTGAATGAAAAACTGTTTTTT	CASSWDRVNEKLFF
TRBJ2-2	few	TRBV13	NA	TGTGCCAGCAGCTTAGGCCGCGGTGGGAGTTGGTACACCGGGGAGCTGTTTTTT	CASSLGRGGSWYTGELFF
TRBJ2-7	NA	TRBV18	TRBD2	TGTGCCAGCTCACCAGAAGCGGGGCCGTTCGAGCAGTACTTC	CASSPEAGPFEQYF
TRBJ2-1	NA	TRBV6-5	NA	TGTGCCAGCAGTCAAGGGAGCCCCGGTGTGAAGGGGCAGTTCTTC	CASSQGSPGVKGQFF
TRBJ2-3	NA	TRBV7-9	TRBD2	TGTGCCAGCAGCTTAGCGTTGGAGCGGGAGGGCCGGGTTACGCAGTATTTT	CASSLALEREGRVTQYF
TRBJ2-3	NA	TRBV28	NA	TGTGCCAGCACCGGTGGTACAGTGATAACAGATACGCAGTATTTT	CASTGGTVITDTQYF
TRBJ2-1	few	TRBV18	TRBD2	TGTGCCAGCTCACTTCATAGTAGCGGGTTTAACAATGAGCAGTTCTTC	CASSLHSSGFNNEQFF
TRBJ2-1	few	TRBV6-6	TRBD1	TGTGCCAGCAGTCCCGGGACAGCTATGGTTGAGCAGTTCTTC	CASSPGTAMVEQFF
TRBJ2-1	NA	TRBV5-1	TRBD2	TGCGCCAGCAGCTTGGTTTGGGTAGCGGGGAACAATGAGCAGTTCTTC	CASSLVWVAGNNEQFF
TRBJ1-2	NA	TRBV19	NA	TGTGCCAGTACCCCTCTGGGAGCCAACTATGGCTACACCTTC	CASTPLGANYGYTF
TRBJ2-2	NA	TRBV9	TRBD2	TGTGCCAGCAGCGGACTAGCGGGAGGGCGGGAGGAGCTGTTTTTT	CASSGLAGGREELFF
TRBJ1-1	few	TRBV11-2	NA	TGTGCCAGCAGCCCACTCGGTCGGGGTGTGACTGAAGCTTTCTTT	CASSPLGRGVTEAFF
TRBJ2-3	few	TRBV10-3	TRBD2	TGTGCCATCGGGGGACTAGGGGACGATACGCAGTATTTT	CAIGGLGDDTQYF
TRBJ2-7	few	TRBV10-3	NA	TGTGCCATCAGTGAGTCTAGGGGGATGGAGCAGTACTTC	CAISESRGMEQYF
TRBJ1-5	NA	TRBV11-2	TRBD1	TGTGCCAGCAGTCGGACAGGGGGTGGTAATCAGCCCCAGCATTTT	CASSRTGGGNQPQHF
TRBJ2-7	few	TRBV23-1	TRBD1	TGCGCCAGCAGTCAATCCTGGACAGGGGGTTTCGAGCAGTACTTC	CASSQSWTGGFEQYF
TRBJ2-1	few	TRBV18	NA	TGTGCCAGCTCACCACCGCAGGGGATTGACAATGAGCAGTTCTTC	CASSPPQGIDNEQFF
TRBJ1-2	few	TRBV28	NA	TGTGCCAGCACCTTGGGGCAGAACTATGGCTACACCTTC	CASTLGQNYGYTF
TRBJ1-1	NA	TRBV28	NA	TGTGCCAGCAGTTCTCTCGGGGTGAACACTGAAGCTTTCTTT	CASSSLGVNTEAFF
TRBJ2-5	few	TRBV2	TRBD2	TGTGCCAGCACCGCGGGACTAAGACGGCGTCAAGAGACCCAGTACTTC	CASTAGLRRRQETQYF
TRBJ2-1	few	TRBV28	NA	TGTGCCAGCCTTCTAGGAGGGGGCTTCTCCTACAATGAGCAGTTCTTC	CASLLGGGFSYNEQFF
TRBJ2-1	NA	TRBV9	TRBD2	TGTGCCAGCAGCGTTAGCGGGAGGGCCGTTATTAATGAGCAGTTCTTC	CASSVSGRAVINEQFF
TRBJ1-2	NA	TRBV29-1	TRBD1	TGCAGCGTCGTCACCCCAGCCGACAGGGGGCATTATGGCTACACCTTC	CSVVTPADRGHYGYTF
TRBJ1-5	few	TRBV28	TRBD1	TGTGCCAGCAGCGTCCAGGGGGCCAATCAGCCCCAGCATTTT	CASSVQGANQPQHF
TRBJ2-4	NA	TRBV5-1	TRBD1	TGCGCCAGCAGCTCGACAGGGAGCCAAAACATTCAGTACTTC	CASSSTGSQNIQYF
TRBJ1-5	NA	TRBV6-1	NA	TGTGCCAGCAGTGAATCCCTTAATCAGCCCCAGCATTTT	CASSESLNQPQHF
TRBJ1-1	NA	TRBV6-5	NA	TGTGCCAGCAGTTTGAAACAGGCATCGAACACTGAAGCTTTCTTT	CASSLKQASNTEAFF
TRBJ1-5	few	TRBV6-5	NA	TGTGCCAGCAGTTACTCCGAGGTTGGGAATCAGCCCCAGCATTTT	CASSYSEVGNQPQHF
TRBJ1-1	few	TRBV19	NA	TGTGCCAGTAACCCTCAAGGAGGACAGATGAACACTGAAGCTTTCTTT	CASNPQGGQMNTEAFF
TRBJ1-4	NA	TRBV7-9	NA	TGTGCCAGCAGCTTAGTACCTCGGGGGAATGAAAAACTGTTTTTT	CASSLVPRGNEKLFF